What follows are 22 T cell receptor beta chains derived from one specimen sequenced in a study of T cells in localized non-small cell lung cancer. TCRdb's table, derived via immunoSEQ multiplex PCR, lists solely in-frame clones and lacks some. The table shows some 30,000 clones, with about 91% occurring only once. This material consisted of PBMCs, taken before any cancer treatment. The receptors stem from a man aged 40-75 years with stage II lung adenocarcinoma.

V is TRBV19 and J is TRBJ2-7; perhaps TRBD2 as D (7 bases). Trimming removed 4 bases at V and 1 base at J, with 17 bases between. The CDR3 is 16 amino acids. Germline V CDR1 and CDR2: LNHDA, SQIVND (reference sequence). The CDR3 nucleotides read TGTGCCAGTAGTAGGGCGGGGGCAGGGGATTCCTACGAGCAGTACTTC. Translated, it gives CASSRAGAGDSYEQYF.

V gene TRBV5-1 combines with J gene TRBJ2-2, with 9 bases fitting TRBD1. This CDR3 comprises 14 residues. V lost 6 bases and J lost 4; bases outside the gene matches: 4. Germline V gene sequence: CDR1 SGHRS, CDR2 YFSETQ. The CDR3, as DNA: TGCGCCAGCAACAGGGGGCAGATCACCGGGGAGCTGTTTTTT. As protein: CASNRGQITGELFF.

V is TRBV11-2 and J is TRBJ2-7; D is unclear. In germline, CDR1 is SGHAT, CDR2 FQNNGV. This CDR3 contains 13 residues. V lost 5 bases and J 7 bases, leaving 15 bases between the germline ends. As DNA, the CDR3 is TGTGCCAGCAGCCGCTCTCTGCCGGAGGAGCAGTACTTC. It encodes CASSRSLPEEQYF.

This clone has a single count. The CDR3: CASSLASASLGEQFF. In DNA, the CDR3 is TGTGCCAGCAGCTTAGCGTCAGCTAGCTTGGGTGAGCAGTTCTTC. The chain uses TRBV11-2 and TRBJ2-1; possibly TRBD2 for D (5 bases). Deletions cut 1 base from V and 9 bases from J, with 16 bases between. CDR1 SGHAT and CDR2 FQNNGV come from the germline V gene. This CDR3 spans 15 amino acids.

With regard to this clone: The same CDR3 arises from other DNA sequences in this sample as well. The V call is TRBV19, the J call TRBJ1-2, with D possibly TRBD1 on 6 matching bases. This CDR3 is 11 amino acids long. Trimming pared 10 bases from V and 8 bases from J, leaving 14 bases between. Per germline, CDR1 LNHDA and CDR2 SQIVND (reference sequence). The CDR3 sequence is CATWGAGGYTF. In nucleotides, the CDR3 is TGTGCCACTTGGGGGGCTGGGGGCTACACCTTC. Full variable domain (missing parts from reference TRBV19 and TRBJ1-2): DGGITQSPKYLFRKEGQNVTLSCEQNLNHDAMYWYRQDPGQGLRLIYYSQIVNDFQKGDIAEGYSVSREKKESFPLTVTSAQKNPTAFYLCATWGAGGYTFGSGTRLTVV.

In nucleotides, the CDR3 is TGTGCCAGTAGTATAGATCGGACAGCCAACTACGAGCAGTACTTC. Its protein is CASSIDRTANYEQYF. The chain carries TRBV19 and TRBJ2-7; tentative D call: TRBD1 (6 bases). Trimming cost V 0 bases and J 3 bases, with 12 bases left between them. Germline assignment: CDR1 LNHDA and CDR2 SQIVND (reference sequence). The CDR3 runs to 15 residues. The variable domain in full, with the rest retrieved from reference TRBV19 and TRBJ2-7, is DGGITQSPKYLFRKEGQNVTLSCEQNLNHDAMYWYRQDPGQGLRLIYYSQIVNDFQKGDIAEGYSVSREKKESFPLTVTSAQKNPTAFYLCASSIDRTANYEQYFGPGTRLTVT.

In this sample, this clone turned up a few times. This chain joins TRBV5-1 and TRBJ2-1; the D gene is possibly TRBD2 (5 bases). The CDR3 extends over 14 amino acids. Germline V lookup: CDR1 SGHRS, CDR2 YFSETQ. Trimming cost V 4 bases and J 2 bases, with 10 bases left between them. In DNA, the CDR3 is TGCGCCAGCAGCCCGGGATTAGCCTACAATGAGCAGTTCTTC. Its protein is CASSPGLAYNEQFF.

V and J are TRBV9 and TRBJ2-1; D ambiguous. CDR1 is SGDLS and CDR2 is YYNGEE in the germline V gene. Trimming pared 4 bases from V and 4 bases from J, leaving 15 bases between. The CDR3 covers 15 residues. CDR3 sequence (DNA): TGTGCCAGCAGCCCCCGTCGCATTTCTTACAATGAGCAGTTCTTC. It is translated as CASSPRRISYNEQFF. Supplemented by reference TRBV9 and TRBJ2-1, the full variable domain reads DSGVTQTPKHLITATGQRVTLRCSPRSGDLSVYWYQQSLDQGLQFLIQYYNGEERAKGNILERFSAQQFPDLHSELNLSSLELGDSALYFCASSPRRISYNEQFFGPGTRLTVL.

V gene TRBV7-9 combines with J gene TRBJ1-1; no clear D gene. This CDR3 is built from 14 residues. V was clipped by 1 base and J by 0 bases, with 6 bases between them. CDR1 is SEHNR and CDR2 is FQNEAQ in the germline V gene (reference sequence). CDR3 DNA: TGTGCCAGCAGCTTAGTAGCTATGAACACTGAAGCTTTCTTT. Its translation: CASSLVAMNTEAFF.

V usage is TRBV5-1 and J usage is TRBJ2-1; D perhaps matches TRBD1 (6 bases). The CDR3 has 14 amino acids. CDR1 SGHRS and CDR2 YFSETQ come from the germline V gene. Trimming shortened V by 0 bases and J by 8 bases, and 12 bases separated the two germline ends. The CDR3 region has the DNA TGCGCCAGCAGCTTGGACGGGCAGGGGTATGAGCAGTTCTTC. Its translation: CASSLDGQGYEQFF. Drawing the rest from reference TRBV5-1 and TRBJ2-1, the complete variable domain is KAGVTQTPRYLIKTRGQQVTLSCSPISGHRSVSWYQQTPGQGLQFLFEYFSETQRNKGNFPGRFSGRQFSNSRSEMNVSTLELGDSALYLCASSLDGQGYEQFFGPGTRLTVL.

The rearrangement links TRBV29-1 to TRBJ2-2; 7 bases match TRBD2. CDR3 size: 14 residues. From germline, CDR1 is SQVTM and CDR2 ANQGSEA. Germline trimming cut 8 bases from V and 3 bases from J; bases unmatched to any gene: 9. The CDR3 loop reads CSTGRVADTGELFF. CDR3 coding DNA: TGCAGCACTGGGAGGGTGGCGGACACCGGGGAGCTGTTTTTT.

A single count supports this clone. The chain links TRBV6-1 to TRBJ2-5, with TRBD1 identical over 7 bases. Trimming at V came to 5 bases and at J to 5 bases, leaving 8 bases not matched to a gene. This CDR3 has 14 amino acids. Per the germline V gene, CDR1 is MNHNS and CDR2 is SASEGT. CDR3 amino acids: CASSKTGAGETQYF. CDR3 DNA sequence: TGTGCCAGCAGTAAAACAGGGGCCGGGGAGACCCAGTACTTC.

The V call is TRBV5-1, the J call TRBJ1-4; no definite D call. Germline V lookup: CDR1 SGHRS, CDR2 YFSETQ. CDR3 length: 13 residues. The V end was cut by 0 bases, the J end by 7 bases, with 7 bases between. The CDR3 loop is CASSLESGEKLFF. In DNA form, the CDR3 reads TGCGCCAGCAGCTTGGAAAGCGGTGAAAAACTGTTTTTT.

V is TRBV19 and J is TRBJ1-2, with 8 bases matching TRBD1. The V segment lost 5 bases and the J segment 7 bases; nucleotides outside the gene matches: 9. The CDR3 sequence is 14 residues long. Germline values: CDR1 LNHDA, CDR2 SQIVND (reference sequence). The CDR3 loop reads CASSARQGMGGYTF. DNA for the CDR3: TGTGCCAGTAGTGCACGACAGGGGATGGGTGGCTACACCTTC.

The chain uses TRBV27 and TRBJ2-1; 8 bases match TRBD1. The CDR3 has 14 amino acids. Germline CDR1 MNHEY, CDR2 SMNVEV (reference sequence). The V gene end was trimmed by 4 bases and the J gene end by 3 bases; junction bases not matched to a gene: 2. Here the CDR3 DNA reads TGTGCCAGCAGTTCTGGGACAGGCTACAATGAGCAGTTCTTC. It translates to CASSSGTGYNEQFF.

The V call is TRBV19, the J call TRBJ1-1, with 8 bases fitting TRBD1. The CDR3 is made up of 14 amino acids. Unmatched junction bases numbered 4, after V lost 3 bases and J lost 4 bases. Per the germline V gene, CDR1 is LNHDA and CDR2 is SQIVND (reference sequence). The CDR3 is CASSITGGSTEAFF. The CDR3 DNA sequence: TGTGCCAGTAGTATCACAGGGGGGAGCACTGAAGCTTTCTTT.

V and J are TRBV23-1 and TRBJ1-1; TRBD1 might be the D (5 bases). TRBV23-1 is noted as an ORF with a role that remains uncertain. Trimming shortened V by 1 base and J by 11 bases, and 20 bases separated the two germline ends. The CDR3 covers 15 residues. The CDR3 here is CASSQLGAGKRWAFF. The CDR3 DNA sequence: TGCGCCAGCAGTCAATTAGGGGCAGGCAAAAGGTGGGCTTTCTTT.

The chain recombines TRBV7-2 with TRBJ1-2; D is uncertain. The CDR3 runs to 12 residues. Germline V lookup: CDR1 SGHTA, CDR2 FQGNSA. The V and J ends lost 1 base and 9 bases respectively, with 9 bases between them. The CDR3 loop is CASSLVGGSYTF. The DNA for the CDR3 is TGTGCCAGCAGCTTAGTTGGCGGTAGCTACACCTTC.

CDR3 sequence (DNA): TGTGCCAGCAGCCTGAGACCCAGGGAGGCCTACAATGAGCAGTTCTTC. It encodes CASSLRPREAYNEQFF. This rearrangement joins TRBV11-3 to TRBJ2-1; D is perhaps TRBD2 (6 bases). Germline CDR1 and CDR2: SGHNT and YENEEA. The CDR3 extends over 16 amino acids. V was cut by 5 bases and J by 2 bases, with 16 bases left in between. The variable domain in full, completed from reference TRBV11-3 and TRBJ2-1, reads EAGVVQSPRYKIIEKKQPVAFWCNPISGHNTLYWYLQNLGQGPELLIRYENEEAVDDSQLPKDRFSAERLKGVDSTLKIQPAELGDSAVYLCASSLRPREAYNEQFFGPGTRLTVL.

The chain has TRBV19 and TRBJ2-5; D ambiguous. The germline gives CDR1 LNHDA, CDR2 SQIVND (reference sequence). The CDR3 runs to 12 residues. Trimming cost V 5 bases and J 9 bases, with 13 bases left between them. CDR3 nucleotides: TGTGCCAGTAGTTTCCTCACGTCGGCCCAGTACTTC. This translates into CASSFLTSAQYF.

The rearrangement uses TRBV18 and TRBJ2-3; a weak D match, TRBD1 (5 bases). The germline gives CDR1 KGHSH, CDR2 LQKENI. Between the trimmed V and J ends, which lost 7 bases and 1 base, there was a span of 15 bases. This CDR3 is built from 15 residues. The CDR3 sequence is CASFAGARRTDTQYF. DNA for the CDR3: TGTGCCAGCTTTGCTGGGGCACGCCGCACAGATACGCAGTATTTT.

This clone was found once. Because it lacks the conserved phenylalanine or tryptophan at the end, this CDR3 is likely a read error. The limits of the CDR3 on the DNA are not certain, so only TCRdb's listed CDR3 is given. The rearrangement joins TRBV28 to TRBJ1-2. Termini included, the CDR3 measures 14 amino acids. The germline V gene encodes CDR1 MDHEN and CDR2 SYDVKM. The CDR3 sequence is CASSSPPAYWDPFV.